These 30 T cell receptor beta chains share one sample of origin, sequenced in a study of blood T cell repertoires in COVID-19. Sequenced by immunoSEQ multiplex PCR; TCRdb stores in-frame clones only, minus some. The sample includes tens of thousands of clones, around 70% of them seen just once. Sequenced material: peripheral blood. These receptors all come from a man between 65 and 85 years old with acute or convalescent COVID-19.

This rearrangement joins TRBV18 to TRBJ1-3; D is undetermined. Germline CDR1 KGHSH, CDR2 LQKENI. The length of the CDR3 is 16 residues. V shed 1 base and J shed 0 bases, with 10 bases lying between them. CDR3 loop: CASSPQDGSSGNTIYF. The CDR3 bases are TGTGCCAGCTCACCACAAGACGGGAGCTCTGGAAACACCATATATTTT.

The chain combines TRBV6-5 with TRBJ2-7, with D perhaps TRBD2 (5 bases). The CDR3 contains 13 residues. V was clipped by 2 bases and J by 1 base, with 6 bases between them. The germline CDR1 and CDR2 sequences are MNHEY and SVGAGI. The DNA for the CDR3 is TGTGCCAGCAGTTACCGCGGGTCCTACGAGCAGTACTTC. It encodes CASSYRGSYEQYF.

The chain employs TRBV7-2 and TRBJ1-4, with a tentative D call TRBD1 (6 bases). The CDR3 is 15 amino acids. V dropped 1 base and J dropped 6 bases, with 12 bases sitting between them. Germline CDR1 and CDR2: SGHTA and FQGNSA. CDR3 in amino acids: CASSLVGGSDEKLFF. The CDR3, as DNA: TGTGCCAGCAGCTTAGTTGGGGGCAGCGATGAAAAACTGTTTTTT. The whole variable domain, filled in from reference TRBV7-2 and TRBJ1-4, reads GAGVSQSPSNKVTEKGKDVELRCDPISGHTALYWYRQSLGQGLEFLIYFQGNSAPDKSGLPSDRFSAERTGGSVSTLTIQRTQQEDSAVYLCASSLVGGSDEKLFFGSGTQLSVL.

This clone was detected a few times. The gene calls are TRBV28 and TRBJ1-5; 7 positions agree with TRBD1. With V trimmed by 6 bases and J by 5 bases, 10 bases remained unmatched. Germline V gene sequence: CDR1 MDHEN, CDR2 SYDVKM. This CDR3 region has 15 residues. The CDR3 DNA reads as TGTGCCAGCAGCAACAGGGGATCTGGGGATCAGCCCCAGCATTTT. It specifies CASSNRGSGDQPQHF.

The chain employs TRBV7-9 and TRBJ1-5; D is perhaps TRBD1 (5 bases). Germline CDR1 reads SEHNR; CDR2 reads FQNEAQ (reference sequence). The CDR3 covers 14 residues. Trimming took 0 bases from V and 4 from J, leaving 7 bases between them. CDR3 in amino acids: CASSLAGGNQPQHF. The CDR3 DNA is TGTGCCAGCAGCTTAGCGGGGGGGAATCAGCCCCAGCATTTT.

The chain employs TRBV4-1 and TRBJ1-5, with TRBD1 identical over 7 bases. Per the germline V gene, CDR1 is MGHRA and CDR2 is YSYEKL. V lost 3 bases and J lost 3; bases outside the gene matches: 8. This CDR3 has 16 amino acids. The CDR3 sequence: CASSHFTGADNQPQHF. The CDR3 nucleotides read TGCGCCAGCAGCCACTTTACAGGGGCGGACAATCAGCCCCAGCATTTT.

This clone was picked up a small number of times. The CDR3 nucleotides read TGTGCCAGCAGCCAGACAGGGGGCATCTACGAGCAGTACTTC. Its protein product is CASSQTGGIYEQYF. V and J are TRBV7-8 and TRBJ2-7; 10 bases are a match to TRBD1. The germline CDR1 and CDR2 sequences are SGHVS and FQNEAQ. This CDR3 is built from 14 residues. V lost 5 bases, J lost 3 bases, and 4 bases stayed unmatched.

This clone was found once. The V and J genes are TRBV5-1 and TRBJ1-2, with 7 bases identical to TRBD1. V was clipped by 0 bases and J by 2 bases; unmatched bases: 7. Germline V CDR1 and CDR2: SGHRS, YFSETQ. CDR3 length: 16 amino acids. CDR3 DNA sequence: TGCGCCAGCAGCTTGGGACTCGGACAGGCGAACTATGGCTACACCTTC. This gives the protein CASSLGLGQANYGYTF.

To note about this clone: Its ends do not fully match the called genes, so a read error is possible. V and J are TRBV19 and TRBJ1-1; D is perhaps TRBD1 (6 bases). This CDR3 spans 13 amino acids. The germline V gene has CDR1 LNHDA and CDR2 SQIVND (reference sequence). CDR3 bases: TGTGCCAGTAGTAAGGGGGGGAACACTGAAGCTTTTTTT. The encoded protein is CASSKGGNTEAFF.

This chain uses TRBV7-9 with TRBJ1-5; TRBD1 is a possible D gene (5 bases). Germline V gene data show CDR1 as SEHNR and CDR2 as FQNEAQ (reference sequence). This CDR3 spans 14 amino acids. V lost 5 bases to trimming and J lost 8 bases, with 16 bases between them. CDR3 amino acids: CASSADGGREPQHF. DNA of the CDR3: TGTGCCAGCAGCGCAGACGGGGGGAGGGAGCCCCAGCATTTT.

This chain connects TRBV11-2 to TRBJ2-5; 13 bases are a match to TRBD2. Germline V gene sequence: CDR1 SGHAT, CDR2 FQNNGV. V shed 5 bases and J 3 bases; nucleotides not matched to a gene: 12. The CDR3 consists of 18 residues. This chain's CDR3 is CASSQALKGLAGEETQYF. DNA for the CDR3: TGTGCCAGCAGCCAAGCCCTGAAAGGACTAGCGGGAGAAGAGACCCAGTACTTC.

The rearrangement links TRBV19 to TRBJ2-7, with 7 bases that match TRBD2. The length of the CDR3 is 14 residues. V lost 5 bases and J lost 3; bases outside the gene matches: 7. CDR1 and CDR2 from the germline V gene are LNHDA and SQIVND (reference sequence). For the CDR3, the DNA is TGTGCCAGTAGTTGGAGGGGCGGGAGCTACGAGCAGTACTTC. It translates to CASSWRGGSYEQYF.

This rearrangement joins TRBV6-4 to TRBJ2-1, with D uncertain. V was pared by 5 bases and J by 5 bases, with 16 bases between. The V gene's germline CDR1 is MRHNA and CDR2 SNTAGT. The CDR3 sequence is 15 residues long. The chain's CDR3 is CASSPSLYTDNEQFF. The CDR3 DNA reads as TGTGCCAGCAGTCCCTCCCTTTATACAGACAATGAGCAGTTCTTC.

This chain links TRBV7-9 with TRBJ2-7; D remains unclear. Germline V gives CDR1 SEHNR, CDR2 FQNEAQ (reference sequence). This CDR3 region has 14 residues. V was trimmed by 2 bases and J by 2 bases, leaving 10 bases between them. CDR3 sequence reads: CASSLQQLTYEQYF. The CDR3 DNA follows: TGTGCCAGCAGCTTACAACAGCTGACCTACGAGCAGTACTTC. The full variable domain, in which reference TRBV7-9 and TRBJ2-7 provide the parts outside the CDR3, is DTGVSQNPRHKITKRGQNVTFRCDPISEHNRLYWYRQTLGQGPEFLTYFQNEAQLEKSRLLSDRFSAERPKGSFSTLEIQRTEQGDSAMYLCASSLQQLTYEQYFGPGTRLTVT.

The gene calls are TRBV2 and TRBJ2-7; D possibly corresponds to TRBD2 (6 bases). Germline lookup yields CDR1 SNHLY and CDR2 FYNNEI. The CDR3 is 12 amino acids. Trimming stripped 8 bases from V and 6 bases from J, with 14 bases between. Here the CDR3 reads CASSGGASEQYF. The CDR3 DNA is TGTGCCAGCTCAGGAGGGGCCTCCGAGCAGTACTTC.

The chain links TRBV12-3 or TRBV12-4 to TRBJ2-7, with D perhaps TRBD2 (6 bases). CDR3 length: 12 residues. V was pared by 7 bases and J by 9 bases, with 16 bases between. The CDR3 here is CASKGPGGPQYF. The CDR3 region has the DNA TGTGCCAGCAAGGGCCCCGGGGGACCGCAGTACTTC.

V and J are TRBV28 and TRBJ2-4; D may be TRBD2 (5 bases). CDR1 is MDHEN, CDR2 SYDVKM, per germline. There are 15 residues in the CDR3. Trimming removed 1 base from V and 0 bases from J, with 7 bases in between. CDR3 region: CASSLSAVAKNIQYF. The CDR3 DNA reads TGTGCCAGCAGTTTATCAGCGGTAGCCAAAAACATTCAGTACTTC.

The chain uses TRBV28 and TRBJ2-1; 7 bases fit TRBD1. Germline V lookup: CDR1 MDHEN, CDR2 SYDVKM. The CDR3 runs 12 residues. Germline trimming cut 9 bases from V and 2 bases from J; bases unmatched to any gene: 1. As DNA, the CDR3 is TGTGCCAGTCAGGGGGCCTACAATGAGCAGTTCTTC. It is translated as CASQGAYNEQFF. Together with reference TRBV28 and TRBJ2-1, the CDR3 gives the full variable domain: DVKVTQSSRYLVKRTGEKVFLECVQDMDHENMFWYRQDPGLGLRLIYFSYDVKMKEKGDIPEGYSVSREKKERFSLILESASTNQTSMYLCASQGAYNEQFFGPGTRLTVL.

The genes are TRBV6-5 and TRBJ1-2, with 7 bases matching TRBD1. The CDR3 extends over 14 amino acids. The V gene's germline CDR1 is MNHEY and CDR2 SVGAGI. J lost 2 bases, V lost 8 bases, and 8 bases had no gene match. The CDR3, as DNA: TGTGCCAGCCTTCGACAGGGCGGCAACTATGGCTACACCTTC. This gives the protein CASLRQGGNYGYTF.

This clone occurred once. This chain joins TRBV5-1 and TRBJ1-1; D is perhaps TRBD1 (6 bases). The CDR3 consists of 14 residues. V dropped 5 bases and J dropped 1 base, with 12 bases sitting between them. Per germline, CDR1 SGHRS and CDR2 YFSETQ. In nucleotides, the CDR3 is TGCGCCAGCAGTATAGGGGGTTCGAACACTGAAGCTTTCTTT. It codes for CASSIGGSNTEAFF.

The rearrangement links TRBV28 to TRBJ1-1; a possible D gene is TRBD1 (6 bases). CDR3 size: 13 residues. Germline V CDR1 and CDR2: MDHEN, SYDVKM. V lost 2 bases and J lost 7, with 11 bases in between. The CDR3 sequence: CASSLVGALEAFF. The DNA for the CDR3 is TGTGCCAGCAGTTTAGTGGGGGCGCTTGAAGCTTTCTTT.

The rearrangement joins TRBV5-1 to TRBJ1-2; TRBD1 aligns across 8 bases. Germline V gene lookup returns CDR1 SGHRS and CDR2 YFSETQ. Trimming cost V 3 bases and J 5 bases; bases outside gene matches: 6. This CDR3 is 14 amino acids long. DNA of the CDR3: TGCGCCAGCAGCTCTACGGACAGGGTGTATGGCTACACCTTC. Amino acid sequence: CASSSTDRVYGYTF.

The rearrangement uses TRBV4-2 and TRBJ1-3; D not certain. V shed 3 bases and J shed 0 bases, with 6 bases lying between them. There are 14 residues in the CDR3. From germline, CDR1 is LGHNA and CDR2 YNFKEQ. The CDR3 is CASSQAASGNTIYF. CDR3 bases: TGTGCCAGCAGCCAGGCGGCCTCTGGAAACACCATATATTTT.

This sequence joins TRBV9 and TRBJ1-1; perhaps TRBD1 as D (5 bases). Deletions cut 3 bases from V and 5 bases from J, with 11 bases between. This CDR3 is 13 amino acids long. Germline V gene lookup returns CDR1 SGDLS and CDR2 YYNGEE. The CDR3 protein is CASSGDGGTEAFF. The DNA for the CDR3 is TGTGCCAGCAGCGGAGACGGGGGGACTGAAGCTTTCTTT.

This clone was picked up one time. The chain recombines TRBV28 with TRBJ1-4, with D possibly TRBD1 on 5 matching bases. The length of the CDR3 is 14 residues. From germline, CDR1 is MDHEN and CDR2 SYDVKM. Trimming cost V 7 bases and J 6 bases, with 15 bases left between them. CDR3 nucleotides: TGTGCCAGCAACCTTGGGGGGACGGATGAAAAACTGTTTTTT. It yields the protein CASNLGGTDEKLFF.

This clone appeared a single time. V and J are TRBV5-1 and TRBJ1-2; TRBD1 agrees at 7 bases. Germline values: CDR1 SGHRS, CDR2 YFSETQ. The CDR3 runs to 15 residues. The V segment lost 4 bases and the J segment 1 base; nucleotides outside the gene matches: 7. CDR3 amino acids: CASSPAQGDNYGYTF. The CDR3 DNA follows: TGCGCCAGCAGCCCGGCGCAGGGGGATAACTATGGCTACACCTTC.

This clone was picked up a small number of times. The chain employs TRBV7-3 and TRBJ2-5; weak D call: TRBD2 (5 bases). The germline V and J ends were trimmed by 4 bases and 4 bases, with 13 bases remaining between them. This CDR3 has 14 residues. Germline V gives CDR1 SGHTA, CDR2 FQGTGA. The DNA of the CDR3 is TGTGCCAGCAGCTCGGGATCCACGCCAGAGACCCAGTACTTC. This translates into CASSSGSTPETQYF.

The chain combines TRBV19 with TRBJ2-5, with 7 bases lining up with TRBD1. Losses at the gene ends were 6 bases for V and 1 base for J; bases not matched to a gene: 14. The CDR3 contains 17 residues. Germline lookup yields CDR1 LNHDA and CDR2 SQIVND (reference sequence). CDR3 region: CASRTNYGQAPQETQYF. The CDR3, as DNA: TGTGCCAGTAGGACCAACTACGGACAGGCCCCCCAAGAGACCCAGTACTTC.

The chain employs TRBV28 and TRBJ1-2, with 10 bases that match TRBD1. V lost 5 bases, J lost 4 bases, and 10 bases stayed unmatched. Germline loops: CDR1 MDHEN, CDR2 SYDVKM. This CDR3 has 16 residues. CDR3 bases: TGTGCCAGCAGTCCCCCCGGGACAGGGGCGATCTATGGCTACACCTTC. Protein product: CASSPPGTGAIYGYTF.

The rearrangement uses TRBV11-2 and TRBJ2-2; D not certain. Trimming removed 3 bases from V and 5 bases from J, with 7 bases in between. The CDR3 length is 13 residues. Germline CDR1 SGHAT, CDR2 FQNNGV. The DNA of the CDR3 is TGTGCCAGCAGCTTTACCGGGACCGGGGAGCTGTTTTTT. It yields the protein CASSFTGTGELFF.